These 16 T cell receptor beta chains were all obtained from the same sample, sequenced in a study of shared clonotypes between healthy human individuals. Profiling relied on immunoSEQ multiplex PCR, and the TCRdb table lists in-frame clones only, not all of them. Here the sample spans about 1,500,000 clones, around 95% being singletons. Sequencing used naive CD4+ T cells sorted from blood. Noted subset: CD45RA+ positively selected. The receptors here all came from a man aged 25-40 years in good health.

The chain uses TRBV29-1 and TRBJ2-3; D ambiguous. Trimming cost V 2 bases and J 1 base, with 10 bases left between them. The CDR3 contains 14 residues. Looked up from germline, CDR1 is SQVTM and CDR2 is ANQGSEA. The CDR3, as DNA: TGCAGCGTTGAACCCCGCACTGGCACAGATACGCAGTATTTT. The encoded protein is CSVEPRTGTDTQYF.

V usage is TRBV25-1 and J usage is TRBJ2-1; the match to TRBD2 covers 12 bases. The germline V gene encodes CDR1 MGHDK and CDR2 SYGVNS. V lost 9 bases and J lost 3; bases outside the gene matches: 6. The CDR3 runs to 15 residues. CDR3 residues: CASGGLAGSYNEQFF. The CDR3 DNA follows: TGTGCCAGTGGGGGACTAGCGGGTAGCTACAATGAGCAGTTCTTC. The entire variable domain, with the rest obtained from reference TRBV25-1 and TRBJ2-1, is as follows: EADIYQTPRYLVIGTGKKITLECSQTMGHDKMYWYQQDPGMELHLIHYSYGVNSTEKGDLSSESTVSRIRTEHFPLTLESARPSHTSQYLCASGGLAGSYNEQFFGPGTRLTVL.

CDR3 nucleotides: TGTGCCAGCAGCTTCATGGGTCAGGGGAATACTCAGCCCCAGCATTTT. This gives the protein CASSFMGQGNTQPQHF. This chain connects TRBV5-4 to TRBJ1-5; D is possibly TRBD1 (6 bases). The CDR3 has 16 amino acids. V shed 2 bases and J shed 6 bases, with 18 bases lying between them. The germline V gene has CDR1 SGHNT and CDR2 YYREEE (reference sequence).

Only one count was recorded for this clone. V gene TRBV6-1 combines with J gene TRBJ1-2; D remains ambiguous. CDR1 MNHNS and CDR2 SASEGT come from the germline V gene. V shed 2 bases and J shed 7 bases, with 11 bases lying between them. This CDR3 comprises 13 residues. CDR3 coding DNA: TGTGCCAGCAGTGAAACAGTGTCTACTGGCTACACCTTC. This gives the protein CASSETVSTGYTF.

The V and J genes are TRBV28 and TRBJ2-1, with D unresolved. The CDR3 loop spans 13 amino acids. The germline CDR1 and CDR2 sequences are MDHEN and SYDVKM. V lost 9 bases and J 7 bases, leaving 16 bases between the germline ends. The CDR3 loop reads CASTQTPRNEQFF. The CDR3, as DNA: TGTGCCAGTACTCAAACCCCTCGGAATGAGCAGTTCTTC.

V and J are TRBV29-1 and TRBJ2-3, with D perhaps matching TRBD2 (5 bases). The CDR3 loop spans 16 amino acids. Trimming removed 4 bases at V and 1 base at J, with 18 bases between. The germline V gene has CDR1 SQVTM and CDR2 ANQGSEA. The DNA for the CDR3 is TGCAGCGTTGTTGGGCAGACTATTTCGCGCACAGATACGCAGTATTTT. Translation gives CSVVGQTISRTDTQYF.

The chain links TRBV27 to TRBJ1-4, with D uncertain. Germline values: CDR1 MNHEY, CDR2 SMNVEV (reference sequence). Trimming left V 6 bases short and J 0 bases short, with 20 bases between. This CDR3 is built from 18 residues. Written as DNA, the CDR3 is TGTGCCAGCAGCTCGTACCTACTCTTGGGGTCAACTAATGAAAAACTGTTTTTT. Amino acid sequence: CASSSYLLLGSTNEKLFF.

This chain joins TRBV5-8 and TRBJ2-5; 7 bases are shared with TRBD1. Germline V lookup: CDR1 SGHTS, CDR2 YDEGEE. Trimming removed 0 bases from V and 4 bases from J; junction bases left unmatched: 3. CDR3 length: 14 amino acids. The CDR3 bases are TGTGCCAGCAGCTTGGGGGACAGAAGAGAGACCCAGTACTTC. It specifies CASSLGDRRETQYF.

This chain uses TRBV4-3 with TRBJ2-3; 9 positions agree with TRBD2. V gave up 0 bases and J gave up 2 bases; unmatched junction bases: 9. Looked up from germline, CDR1 is LGHNA and CDR2 is YSLEER. This CDR3 comprises 18 residues. The CDR3 DNA reads as TGCGCCAGCAGCCAAGATCTAGCGGGAAACCTACTCACAGATACGCAGTATTTT. This sequence encodes CASSQDLAGNLLTDTQYF.

V is TRBV4-3 and J is TRBJ2-7, with 8 bases aligning to TRBD2. With 3 bases clipped from V and 4 bases from J, the junction kept 11 bases outside the gene matches. The germline CDR1 and CDR2 sequences are LGHNA and YSLEER. The CDR3 has 16 residues. The CDR3 nucleotides read TGCGCCAGCAGCCACCTAAGCGGGAGCGGAGGGTACGAGCAGTACTTC. This sequence encodes CASSHLSGSGGYEQYF.

The chain carries TRBV7-9 and TRBJ1-2, with TRBD1 as a possible D gene (5 bases). Per germline, CDR1 SEHNR and CDR2 FQNEAQ (reference sequence). The CDR3 has 14 amino acids. Trimming removed 0 bases from V and 5 bases from J, with 10 bases in between. The CDR3 loop is CASSLAVGVYGYTF. The CDR3 DNA follows: TGTGCCAGCAGCTTAGCGGTAGGGGTTTATGGCTACACCTTC.

The chain combines TRBV15 with TRBJ1-2; no reliable D call. Germline V CDR1 and CDR2: LNHNV, YYDKDF (reference sequence). Trimming removed 1 base at V and 8 bases at J, with 11 bases between. CDR3 length equals 13 residues. The CDR3 sequence is CATSRGVQEGYTF. CDR3 nucleotide sequence: TGTGCCACCAGCAGAGGAGTTCAGGAGGGCTACACCTTC.

With regard to this clone: A junction end diverges from the germline sequence, so it may reflect a read error. V usage is TRBV30 and J usage is TRBJ1-1; the D gene is possibly TRBD1 (5 bases). This CDR3 has 13 residues. Germline CDR1 is GTSNPN and CDR2 is SVGIG (reference sequence). The chain's CDR3 is CAWNLGKGASGGF. CDR3 bases: TGTGCCTGGAACTTGGGCAAAGGGGCCTCTGGGGGGTTT.

As to this clone: This specimen includes other DNA sequences encoding the same CDR3. The chain has TRBV27 and TRBJ1-5; D uncertain. There are 12 residues in the CDR3. CDR1 is MNHEY and CDR2 is SMNVEV in the germline V gene (reference sequence). Trimming removed 3 bases at V and 6 bases at J, with 6 bases between. The chain's CDR3 is CASSFGGQPQHF. The CDR3 DNA sequence: TGTGCCAGCAGTTTTGGCGGTCAGCCCCAGCATTTT.

The CDR3, as DNA: TGTGCCAGCAGCCCTCGGACAGGTATACAAGAGACCCAGTACTTC. It translates to CASSPRTGIQETQYF. This rearrangement joins TRBV5-6 to TRBJ2-5; 7 bases line up with TRBD1. V lost 4 bases to trimming and J lost 2 bases; unmatched junction nucleotides: 8. Per the germline V gene, CDR1 is SGHDT and CDR2 is YYEEEE. This CDR3 has 15 residues.

The chain combines TRBV28 with TRBJ1-5; possibly TRBD1 for D (5 bases). CDR3 length: 15 amino acids. Trimming removed 5 bases at V and 2 bases at J, with 13 bases between. The germline gives CDR1 MDHEN, CDR2 SYDVKM. The CDR3 DNA sequence: TGTGCCAGCAGTGCGGCAGGGATAGGCAATCAGCCCCAGCATTTT. Protein product: CASSAAGIGNQPQHF.